The source of this T cell receptor beta chain is a study of blood T cell repertoires in COVID-19. Study-level information: Some COVID-19 samples were acute and others convalescent; all came from the United States, Italy and Spain.

The V gene's germline CDR1 is LNHDA and CDR2 SQIVND (reference sequence). Trimming took 3 bases from V and 0 from J, leaving 8 bases between them. The CDR3 consists of 14 residues. Methods used by the authors: From reference gene primer amplification, estimates of nucleated cell counts were derived. Using immunoSEQ multiplex PCR, the repertoire was profiled, and TCRdb retains in-frame clones only, with some absent. The V and J calls and clone size come from that table; D and trimming were worked out from the DNA. Of 150,000 or so clones in the sample, approximately 84% are singletons; the top ten hold 4%.

Sequencing was done on a sample of peripheral blood. The chain is built from TRBV19 and TRBJ2-5; a possible D gene is TRBD2 (5 bases). The clonotype comes from a woman aged 55-70 years with acute or convalescent COVID-19. For the CDR3, the DNA is TGTGCCAGTAGTATTTGGCGGGACCAAGAGACCCAGTACTTC. Translating it yields CASSIWRDQETQYF.